These 32 T cell receptor beta chains were all obtained from the same sample, sequenced in a study of blood T cell repertoires in COVID-19. TCRdb's copy holds only in-frame clones and misses some; the assay was immunoSEQ multiplex PCR. The table lists approximately 200,000 clones, 70% to 90% of them singletons, with around 2.9% in the top ten. The sequenced sample was peripheral blood. These receptors were collected from a man aged 50 to 59 who had recovered from COVID-19.

The chain has TRBV7-2 and TRBJ2-1; TRBD1 aligns across 8 bases. J was trimmed by 6 bases and V by 1 base; bases with no gene match: 11. Germline-derived CDR1 and CDR2 are SGHTA and FQGNSA. This CDR3 region has 17 residues. The CDR3 DNA reads as TGTGCCAGCAGCTTAGTTGGTCGAGGACAGGGTGGCAATGAGCAGTTCTTC. Its protein is CASSLVGRGQGGNEQFF.

V and J are TRBV5-5 and TRBJ2-1; D might be TRBD1 (6 bases). The CDR3 runs to 15 residues. Trimming removed 2 bases from V and 5 bases from J, with 14 bases in between. Germline assignment: CDR1 SGHKS and CDR2 YYEKEE (reference sequence). CDR3 in amino acids: CASSFIQGSHNEQFF. CDR3 nucleotide sequence: TGTGCCAGCAGCTTTATTCAGGGGTCTCACAATGAGCAGTTCTTC.

This clone has more than one count but fewer than ten. This chain connects TRBV4-1 to TRBJ2-1; 8 bases line up with TRBD2. Germline CDR1 reads MGHRA; CDR2 reads YSYEKL. The CDR3 spans 18 residues. V gave up 0 bases and J gave up 7 bases; unmatched junction bases: 14. CDR3 region: CASSQDRIGAGAKNEQFF. CDR3 coding DNA: TGCGCCAGCAGCCAAGACCGAATCGGAGCGGGAGCTAAAAATGAGCAGTTCTTC.

J is TRBJ2-3 and V is TRBV7-9; D unclear. With 1 base removed from V and 3 bases from J, the gap between germline ends came to 8 bases. This CDR3 is built from 14 residues. Germline V gives CDR1 SEHNR, CDR2 FQNEAQ (reference sequence). The DNA of the CDR3 is TGTGCCAGCAGCTTAGAGGAGAGAACAGATACGCAGTATTTT. Translating it yields CASSLEERTDTQYF.

The V call is TRBV6-6, the J call TRBJ2-3; D unclear. Germline CDR1 MNHNY, CDR2 SVGAGI (reference sequence). The V gene lost 3 bases and the J gene lost 2 bases, with 9 bases spanning the gap. The CDR3 loop spans 14 amino acids. In DNA, the CDR3 is TGTGCCAGCAGTTATACGGGTATCACAGATACGCAGTATTTT. Translation: CASSYTGITDTQYF.

The rearrangement joins TRBV30 to TRBJ2-5; D gene ambiguous. The CDR3 is 13 amino acids. V was clipped by 2 bases and J by 1 base, with 8 bases between them. Germline CDR1 and CDR2: GTSNPN and SVGIG (reference sequence). CDR3 in DNA: TGTGCCTGGAGTATAGACTTCCAAGAGACCCAGTACTTC. This translates into CAWSIDFQETQYF.

The V gene is TRBV24-1, the J gene TRBJ1-1; 8 nucleotides agree with TRBD1. Losses at the gene ends were 6 bases for V and 1 base for J; bases not matched to a gene: 6. CDR3 length: 15 residues. Germline CDR1 and CDR2: KGHDR and SFDVKD. The CDR3 DNA reads TGTGCCACCAGTTCCCGGACAGGGCGGAACACTGAAGCTTTCTTT. Translation gives CATSSRTGRNTEAFF.

This rearrangement joins TRBV6-5 to TRBJ1-6; D remains unclear. The V gene's germline CDR1 is MNHEY and CDR2 SVGAGI. The CDR3 contains 13 residues. V was pared by 7 bases and J by 6 bases, with 10 bases between. This CDR3 is CASTSQFNSPLHF. The CDR3 DNA reads as TGTGCCAGCACCAGTCAATTTAATTCACCCCTCCACTTT.

The rearrangement joins TRBV18 to TRBJ2-1; 9 positions agree with TRBD2. V lost 2 bases, J lost 5 bases, and 7 bases stayed unmatched. The V gene's germline CDR1 is KGHSH and CDR2 LQKENI. This CDR3 contains 16 residues. CDR3 protein: CASSPGSAGGDNEQFF. CDR3 DNA sequence: TGTGCCAGCTCACCAGGGTCAGCGGGGGGCGACAATGAGCAGTTCTTC.

V usage is TRBV19 and J usage is TRBJ2-2, with 7 bases lining up with TRBD2. This CDR3 is built from 16 residues. CDR1 is LNHDA and CDR2 is SQIVND in the germline V gene (reference sequence). The ends lost 8 bases at V and 1 base at J; junction bases unmatched: 10. CDR3 DNA: TGTGCCAGTTCTTCTGGGGGGGTCGTGAACACCGGGGAGCTGTTTTTT. It translates to CASSSGGVVNTGELFF.

The sample holds one count of this clone. The chain recombines TRBV6-2 or TRBV6-3 with TRBJ2-7; TRBD2 aligns across 9 bases. This CDR3 contains 16 residues. J lost 0 bases, V lost 7 bases, and 10 bases had no gene match. CDR1 and CDR2 from the germline V gene are MNHEY and SVGEGT. Here the CDR3 DNA reads TGTGCCAGCACCCCCCAACTAGCGGGTCCCTCCTACGAGCAGTACTTC. Translated, it gives CASTPQLAGPSYEQYF.

The rearrangement uses TRBV7-2 and TRBJ2-3; no firm D call. CDR3 size: 13 residues. CDR1 SGHTA and CDR2 FQGNSA come from the germline V gene. The V end lost 1 base, the J end lost 5 bases, and 7 bases lay between the germline ends. The CDR3 bases are TGTGCCAGCAGCTTAGGCCTCAGAGATACGCAGTATTTT. It codes for CASSLGLRDTQYF.

The chain recombines TRBV18 with TRBJ2-7; 9 bases are a match to TRBD2. Germline V gene sequence: CDR1 KGHSH, CDR2 LQKENI. V was pared by 5 bases and J by 2 bases, with 10 bases of the junction left unmatched. CDR3 length equals 16 residues. Here the CDR3 DNA reads TGTGCCAGCTCATTGAACTCCCTAGCGGGGACCTACGAGCAGTACTTC. Its translation: CASSLNSLAGTYEQYF. The complete variable domain, with remaining parts taken from reference TRBV18 and TRBJ2-7, reads NAGVMQNPRHLVRRRGQEARLRCSPMKGHSHVYWYRQLPEEGLKFMVYLQKENIIDESGMPKERFSAEFPKEGPSILRIQQVVRGDSAAYFCASSLNSLAGTYEQYFGPGTRLTVT.

This clone was seen only a few times. The V call is TRBV6-5, the J call TRBJ1-6, with D unresolved. V lost 6 bases and J lost 6, with 15 bases in between. Germline loops: CDR1 MNHEY, CDR2 SVGAGI. The CDR3 length is 15 residues. The CDR3 DNA sequence: TGTGCCAGCAGGCGGACGGACTTGGGTAATTCACCCCTCCACTTT. It translates to CASRRTDLGNSPLHF.

V and J are TRBV12-3 or TRBV12-4 and TRBJ1-1; 8 bases agree with TRBD1. There are 13 residues in the CDR3. Trimming removed 8 bases from V and 1 base from J; junction bases left unmatched: 3. The DNA for the CDR3 is TGTGCCAGCCAGGGGGCTTGGAACACTGAAGCTTTCTTT. It encodes CASQGAWNTEAFF.

This clone was detected only a few times. This rearrangement joins TRBV12-3 or TRBV12-4 to TRBJ1-6; perhaps TRBD1 as D (5 bases). The CDR3 totals 11 residues. Trimming stripped 6 bases from V and 18 bases from J, with 15 bases between. The CDR3 protein is CASSTGAASHF. The DNA of the CDR3 is TGTGCCAGCAGCACTGGGGCAGCCTCCCACTTT.

The genes are TRBV5-4 and TRBJ2-3, with D perhaps TRBD1 (5 bases). In germline, CDR1 is SGHNT, CDR2 YYREEE (reference sequence). CDR3 size: 15 residues. Between the trimmed V and J ends, which lost 5 bases and 2 bases, there was a span of 15 bases. The CDR3 coding sequence is TGTGCCAGCAGTAAACAGGTTCTCCCCACAGATACGCAGTATTTT. This gives the protein CASSKQVLPTDTQYF.

CDR3 nucleotides: TGTGCCACCAGTGATTTGTTGCTAGCGGATGCCTACAATGAGCAGTTCTTC. Amino acids: CATSDLLLADAYNEQFF. The rearrangement uses TRBV24-1 and TRBJ2-1; 7 bases map to TRBD2. CDR3 length: 17 amino acids. Germline CDR1 is KGHDR and CDR2 is SFDVKD. J gave up 2 bases and V 0 bases, and 6 bases lay outside the gene matches.

The J gene is TRBJ1-2, the V gene TRBV7-9; perhaps TRBD1 as D (6 bases). The CDR3 totals 12 residues. Germline assignment: CDR1 SEHNR and CDR2 FQNEAQ (reference sequence). V lost 5 bases, J lost 6 bases, and 10 bases lay in between. CDR3 sequence (DNA): TGTGCCAGCAGCCCTAGACAGGATGGCTACACCTTC. Translation gives CASSPRQDGYTF.

The chain links TRBV2 to TRBJ2-3; 9 nucleotides align to TRBD1. Germline V CDR1 and CDR2: SNHLY, FYNNEI. With V trimmed by 6 bases and J by 0 bases, 4 bases remained unmatched. This CDR3 is built from 15 residues. The CDR3 loop reads CASRRQGGSTDTQYF. The CDR3 coding sequence is TGTGCCAGCAGAAGACAGGGGGGCAGCACAGATACGCAGTATTTT.

The chain uses TRBV7-8 and TRBJ1-4, with a tentative D call TRBD1 (6 bases). The CDR3 has 17 residues. Trimming left V 2 bases short and J 0 bases short, with 13 bases between. Germline-derived CDR1 and CDR2 are SGHVS and FQNEAQ. CDR3 DNA sequence: TGTGCCAGCAGCTTAAAGGGGGGGTCAGCAACTAATGAAAAACTGTTTTTT. Its protein product is CASSLKGGSATNEKLFF.

The V call is TRBV2, the J call TRBJ2-7; the D gene is possibly TRBD2 (6 bases). This CDR3 region has 12 residues. The V end lost 4 bases, the J end lost 5 bases, and 9 bases lay between the germline ends. Germline V gene lookup returns CDR1 SNHLY and CDR2 FYNNEI. The CDR3 sequence is CASSVGGNEQYF. In DNA, the CDR3 is TGTGCCAGCAGTGTGGGAGGTAACGAGCAGTACTTC.

The chain uses TRBV11-2 and TRBJ2-7; 8 positions match TRBD2. There are 12 residues in the CDR3. In germline, CDR1 is SGHAT, CDR2 FQNNGV. J was trimmed by 6 bases and V by 7 bases; bases with no gene match: 5. This CDR3 reads CASMGAGVEQYF. The CDR3 DNA follows: TGTGCCAGCATGGGAGCGGGAGTCGAGCAGTACTTC.

Points on this clone: One end of the junction does not line up with germline, which may come from a read error. J is TRBJ2-7 and V is TRBV5-1, with 13 bases lining up with TRBD2. Germline V lookup: CDR1 SGHRS, CDR2 YFSETQ. The CDR3 has 15 amino acids. DNA for the CDR3: TGCGCCAACAGCCGACTAGCGGGAGGTCCTAGCGAGCAGTACTTC. It specifies CANSRLAGGPSEQYF. The whole variable domain, filled in from reference TRBV5-1 and TRBJ2-7, reads KAGVTQTPRYLIKTRGQQVTLSCSPISGHRSVSWYQQTPGQGLQFLFEYFSETQRNKGNFPGRFSGRQFSNSRSEMNVSTLELGDSALYLCANSRLAGGPSEQYFGPGTRLTVT.

The chain links TRBV30 to TRBJ2-7; 8 bases fit TRBD1. The germline V gene has CDR1 GTSNPN and CDR2 SVGIG (reference sequence). V gave up 0 bases and J gave up 5 bases; unmatched junction bases: 6. This CDR3 region has 14 residues. CDR3: CAWSVGTGTHEQYF. CDR3 DNA: TGTGCCTGGAGTGTCGGGACAGGTACCCACGAGCAGTACTTC.

The CDR3 reads CASSPHKQTDKETQYF. CDR3 in DNA: TGTGCCAGCAGCCCACACAAACAGACAGACAAAGAGACCCAGTACTTC. The chain combines TRBV3-1 (or the pseudogene TRBV3-2) with TRBJ2-5; perhaps TRBD1 as D (5 bases). The V end was cut by 4 bases, the J end by 3 bases, with 18 bases between. Germline V gives CDR1 LGHDT, CDR2 YNNKEL (reference sequence). CDR3 size: 16 residues.

The chain uses TRBV29-1 and TRBJ2-5; 7 nucleotides line up with TRBD1. The V segment lost 6 bases and the J segment 7 bases; nucleotides outside the gene matches: 2. The CDR3 length is 10 residues. Per the germline V gene, CDR1 is SQVTM and CDR2 is ANQGSEA. DNA for the CDR3: TGCAGCGTCGCAGGGGGGACCCAGTACTTC. Translated, it gives CSVAGGTQYF.

This sequence joins TRBV29-1 and TRBJ1-2, with TRBD1 matching 7 bases. The CDR3 loop spans 14 amino acids. Trimming removed 3 bases from V and 9 bases from J; junction bases left unmatched: 13. The V gene's germline CDR1 is SQVTM and CDR2 ANQGSEA. CDR3 nucleotides: TGCAGCGTTGACCCAGGACAGGCATATAAGAGCTACACCTTC. It encodes CSVDPGQAYKSYTF.

The V gene is TRBV20-1, the J gene TRBJ2-1, with TRBD2 matching over 12 bases. Trimming removed 3 bases from V and 10 bases from J; junction bases left unmatched: 16. In germline, CDR1 is DFQATT, CDR2 SNEGSKA (reference sequence). CDR3 length: 17 amino acids. This CDR3 reads CSASRAGLAGGGNEQFF. Written as DNA, the CDR3 is TGCAGTGCTAGTAGGGCCGGGCTAGCGGGAGGGGGGAACGAGCAGTTCTTC.

The chain is built from TRBV4-1 and TRBJ2-2; TRBD1 matches 11 bases. CDR1 MGHRA and CDR2 YSYEKL come from the germline V gene. The CDR3 has 19 amino acids. Trimming removed 4 bases from V and 4 bases from J; junction bases left unmatched: 14. CDR3 protein: CASSRSAGTGGLGTGELFF. In DNA form, the CDR3 reads TGCGCCAGCAGCCGTTCGGCCGGGACAGGGGGTTTAGGCACCGGGGAGCTGTTTTTT.

This CDR3 reads CASSAGGAPDTQYF. CDR3 bases: TGCGCCAGCAGTGCGGGAGGGGCCCCAGATACGCAGTATTTT. This chain connects TRBV10-1 to TRBJ2-3, with 8 bases matching TRBD2. This CDR3 spans 14 amino acids. With 4 bases clipped from V and 4 bases from J, the junction kept 4 bases outside the gene matches. Per the germline V gene, CDR1 is WNHNN and CDR2 is SYGVQD (reference sequence).

This sequence joins TRBV7-9 and TRBJ2-5; the match to TRBD2 covers 15 bases. The germline gives CDR1 SEHNR, CDR2 FQNEAQ (reference sequence). This CDR3 region has 16 residues. Unmatched junction bases numbered 8, after V lost 5 bases and J lost 7 bases. CDR3 nucleotide sequence: TGTGCCAGCAGCCTACCATTGGGACTAGCGGGGGGGACCCAGTACTTC. Amino acids: CASSLPLGLAGGTQYF.